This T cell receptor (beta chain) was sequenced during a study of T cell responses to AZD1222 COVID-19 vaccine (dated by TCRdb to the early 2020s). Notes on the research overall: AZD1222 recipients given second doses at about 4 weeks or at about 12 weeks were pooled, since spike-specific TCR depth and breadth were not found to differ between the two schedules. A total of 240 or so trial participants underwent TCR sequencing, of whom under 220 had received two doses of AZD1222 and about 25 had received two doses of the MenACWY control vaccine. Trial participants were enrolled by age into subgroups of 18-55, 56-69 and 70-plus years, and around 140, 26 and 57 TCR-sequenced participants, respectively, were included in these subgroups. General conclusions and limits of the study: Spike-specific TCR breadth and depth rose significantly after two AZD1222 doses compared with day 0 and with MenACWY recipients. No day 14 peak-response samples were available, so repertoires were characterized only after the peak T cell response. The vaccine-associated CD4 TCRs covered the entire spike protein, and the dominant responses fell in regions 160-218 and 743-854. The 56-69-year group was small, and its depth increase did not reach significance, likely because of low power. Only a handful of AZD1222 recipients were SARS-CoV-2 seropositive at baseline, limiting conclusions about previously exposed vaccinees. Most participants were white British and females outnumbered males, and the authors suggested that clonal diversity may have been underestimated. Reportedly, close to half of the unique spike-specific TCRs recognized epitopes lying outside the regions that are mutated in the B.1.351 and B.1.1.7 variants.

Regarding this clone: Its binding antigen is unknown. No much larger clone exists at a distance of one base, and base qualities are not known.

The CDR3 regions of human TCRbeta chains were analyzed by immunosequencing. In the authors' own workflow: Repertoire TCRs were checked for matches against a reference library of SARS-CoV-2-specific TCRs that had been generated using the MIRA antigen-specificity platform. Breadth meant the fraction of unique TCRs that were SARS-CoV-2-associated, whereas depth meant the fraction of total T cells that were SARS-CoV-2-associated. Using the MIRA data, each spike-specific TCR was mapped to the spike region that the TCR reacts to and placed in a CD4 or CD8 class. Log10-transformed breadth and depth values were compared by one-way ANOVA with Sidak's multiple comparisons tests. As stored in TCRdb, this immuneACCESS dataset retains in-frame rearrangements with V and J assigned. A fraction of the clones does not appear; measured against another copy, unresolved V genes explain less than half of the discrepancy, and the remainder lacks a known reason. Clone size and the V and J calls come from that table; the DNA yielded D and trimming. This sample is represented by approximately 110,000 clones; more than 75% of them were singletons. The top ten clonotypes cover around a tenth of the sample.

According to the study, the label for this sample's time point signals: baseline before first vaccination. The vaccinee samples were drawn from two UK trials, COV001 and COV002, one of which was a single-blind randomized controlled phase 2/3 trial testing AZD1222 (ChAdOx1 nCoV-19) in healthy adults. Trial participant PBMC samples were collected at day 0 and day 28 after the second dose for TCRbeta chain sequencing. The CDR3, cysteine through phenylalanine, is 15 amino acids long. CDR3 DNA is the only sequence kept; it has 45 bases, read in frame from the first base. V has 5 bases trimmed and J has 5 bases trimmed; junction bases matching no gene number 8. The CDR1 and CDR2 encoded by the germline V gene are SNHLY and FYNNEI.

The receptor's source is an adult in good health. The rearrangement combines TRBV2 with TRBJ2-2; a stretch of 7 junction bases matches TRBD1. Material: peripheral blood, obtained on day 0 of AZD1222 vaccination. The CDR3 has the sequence CASSRTGPDTGELFF. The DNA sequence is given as TGTGCCAGCAGTAGGACAGGACCCGATACCGGGGAGCTGTTTTTT.